Listed below are T cell receptor beta chains from one sample, sequenced in a study of T cell changes during pregnancy in multiple sclerosis. Clones were read by immunoSEQ multiplex PCR, and TCRdb kept only the in-frame ones, dropping some. The sample has about 33,000 clones, 92% seen once. The sequencing sample was made of PBMCs (not recorded whether the cells were cultured). These receptors all stem from a female donor with multiple sclerosis, enrolled in a pregnancy study. The conserved cysteine and the conserved F or W are not part of the CDR3 here.

v_call: TRBV10-2
j_call: TRBJ1-2
cdr3_length: 12
cdr3_aa: ASSEVGAGEGYT

v_call: TRBV5-1
j_call: TRBJ2-7
cdr3_length: 12
cdr3_aa: ASSLDGSAYEQY

v_call: TRBV7-2
j_call: TRBJ2-3
cdr3_length: 11
cdr3_aa: ASSRTLRDTQY

v_call: TRBV19
j_call: TRBJ2-3
cdr3_length: 13
cdr3_aa: ASSSVAGGTDTQY

v_call: TRBV6-5
j_call: TRBJ2-7
cdr3_length: 13
cdr3_aa: ASSYSILAGHEQY

v_call: TRBV2
j_call: TRBJ1-5
cdr3_length: 12
cdr3_aa: ASRLQGRDQPQH

v_call: TRBV5-5
j_call: TRBJ2-7
cdr3_length: 10
cdr3_aa: ASSQGAREQY

v_call: TRBV11-2
j_call: TRBJ2-1
cdr3_length: 9
cdr3_aa: ASSIGGRQF

v_call: TRBV19
j_call: TRBJ2-1
cdr3_length: 12
cdr3_aa: ASSGGTVYNEQF

v_call: TRBV7-2
j_call: TRBJ2-3
cdr3_length: 14
cdr3_aa: ASSLQGGRGTDTQY

v_call: TRBV28
j_call: TRBJ1-4
cdr3_length: 14
cdr3_aa: ASNSLGAGTNEKLF

v_call: TRBV6-1
j_call: TRBJ1-2
cdr3_length: 13
cdr3_aa: ASSEGEGPNYGYT

v_call: TRBV4-2
j_call: TRBJ1-4
cdr3_length: 15
cdr3_aa: ASSQGRGQGYGEKLF

v_call: TRBV30
j_call: TRBJ2-7
cdr3_length: 9
cdr3_aa: AWSAGTGKY

v_call: TRBV6-4
j_call: TRBJ2-1
cdr3_length: 13
cdr3_aa: ASSEASEGYNEQF

v_call: TRBV18
j_call: TRBJ1-5
cdr3_length: 12
cdr3_aa: ASSPGEGYQPQH

v_call: TRBV5-1
j_call: TRBJ1-3
cdr3_length: 12
cdr3_aa: ASSLEGFGNTIY

v_call: TRBV20-1
j_call: TRBJ2-2
cdr3_length: 9
cdr3_aa: SAPANGELF

v_call: TRBV7-2
j_call: TRBJ1-1
cdr3_length: 11
cdr3_aa: ASSWTGGTEAF

v_call: TRBV5-5
j_call: TRBJ1-2
cdr3_length: 11
cdr3_aa: ASSLVLNYGYT

v_call: TRBV18
j_call: TRBJ2-2
cdr3_length: 16
cdr3_aa: ASSPAATGILRIGELF

v_call: TRBV27
j_call: TRBJ2-7
cdr3_length: 9
cdr3_aa: ASSPGGEQY

v_call: TRBV4-2
j_call: TRBJ1-2
cdr3_length: 11
cdr3_aa: ASSQDGLDGYT

v_call: TRBV30
j_call: TRBJ2-5
cdr3_length: 10
cdr3_aa: AWSRDQETQY

v_call: TRBV2
j_call: TRBJ1-1
cdr3_length: 14
cdr3_aa: ASTLGVGGRNTEAF

v_call: TRBV19
j_call: TRBJ2-2
cdr3_length: 14
cdr3_aa: ATKLGSGERGGELF

v_call: TRBV13
j_call: TRBJ2-3
cdr3_length: 13
cdr3_aa: ASSPLEVDTDTQY

v_call: TRBV19
j_call: TRBJ2-3
cdr3_length: 13
cdr3_aa: ASSSGLAGTDTQY

v_call: TRBV28
j_call: TRBJ2-7
cdr3_length: 12
cdr3_aa: ASTEDSSTYEQY

v_call: TRBV27
j_call: TRBJ1-5
cdr3_length: 15
cdr3_aa: ASSFLPLQGSNQPQH

v_call: TRBV6-4
j_call: TRBJ2-2
cdr3_length: 14
cdr3_aa: ASSESGDGNTGELF

v_call: TRBV11-3
j_call: TRBJ2-6
cdr3_length: 14
cdr3_aa: ASSSGTGSGANVLT

v_call: TRBV30
j_call: TRBJ2-2
cdr3_length: 11
cdr3_aa: AWKDKNTGELF

v_call: TRBV6-1
j_call: TRBJ2-6
cdr3_length: 13
cdr3_aa: ASSHATSGANVLT

v_call: TRBV27
j_call: TRBJ2-5
cdr3_length: 12
cdr3_aa: ASSLGSGLGTQY

v_call: TRBV6-5
j_call: TRBJ1-1
cdr3_length: 13
cdr3_aa: ASSYSTGGIAEAF